This T cell receptor (beta chain) was sequenced in a study of blood T cell repertoires in COVID-19. The protocol was immunoSEQ multiplex PCR, while the TCRdb copy is restricted to in-frame clones and leaves out a portion. Altogether roughly 100,000 clones are present, around 81% being singletons, with the ten largest covering around 5.2%. It was during active infection that Seattle patients were enrolled and then longitudinally followed. The trim removed 6 bases at V and 0 bases at J, leaving 8 bases unmatched. Germline CDR1 and CDR2: SGDLS and YYNGEE. The CDR3 has 16 residues. This clonotype was obtained from a man of 80 years or more with COVID-19, enrolled during active disease. The chain combines TRBV9 with TRBJ2-2, with 7 bases aligning to TRBD1. Source material: peripheral blood. The CDR3 loop reads CASIKGAGANTGELFF. CDR3 bases: TGTGCCAGCATAAAGGGGGCGGGTGCGAACACCGGGGAGCTGTTTTTT.